This T cell receptor beta chain was recorded in a study of blood T cell repertoires in COVID-19. Study-level information: Acute and convalescent COVID-19 specimens originated in the United States, Italy and Spain.

As originally analysed: Scientists estimated how many nucleated cells there were by amplifying reference gene primers. Generated by immunoSEQ multiplex PCR, the TCRdb table keeps only in-frame clones and is missing some. V, J and clone size were drawn from that table, and D and trimming were deduced from the DNA. This table holds around 250,000 clones, approximately 85% found once. The CDR3 contains 10 residues. V was clipped by 7 bases and J by 9 bases, with 8 bases between them. Sequencing input: peripheral blood. The chain uses TRBV5-7 and TRBJ2-1; D is perhaps TRBD1 (6 bases). TRBV5-7 is given ORF status, its function remaining uncertain. The receptor comes from a man in his fifties with active or convalescent COVID-19. CDR3 protein: CASARGEQFF. The CDR3, as DNA: TGTGCCAGCGCCAGGGGTGAGCAGTTCTTC.